This TCR beta chain was captured in a study of control samples from healthy donors and cancer patients. The CDR3 loop spans 14 amino acids. Trimming removed 2 bases from V and 5 bases from J; junction bases left unmatched: 0. CDR1 and CDR2 (germline): MNHEY, SVGAGI. Sequencing used immunoSEQ multiplex PCR; TCRdb keeps in-frame clones, though not all of them. The sample lists around 200,000 clones, roughly 91% occurring once. The chain is built from TRBV6-5 and TRBJ1-6, with 7 positions matching TRBD1. What was sequenced was blood. The clonotype comes from a young man in good health. CDR3 sequence (DNA): TGTGCCAGCAGTTACGGGACAGATAATTCACCCCTCCACTTT. It yields the protein CASSYGTDNSPLHF.